This TCR beta chain was recovered during a study of cytomegalovirus exposure and HLA in healthy donors. The V segment lost 1 base and the J segment 4 bases; nucleotides outside the gene matches: 4. The CDR3 extends over 15 amino acids. Germline-derived CDR1 and CDR2 are MNHNS and SASEGT. PCR used 60 Vbeta primers and 13 Jbeta primers. The table came from immunoSEQ multiplex PCR; TCRdb's copy has only in-frame clones and leaves some out. The sample gives fewer than 200,000 clones, around 80% of which show up once; about 0.8% is in the top ten. This TCR was sampled from a woman under 30 in good health and CMV-seronegative. The V and J genes are TRBV6-1 and TRBJ1-5; 7 bases line up with TRBD1. Sequencing was carried out using PBMCs. CDR3 residues: CASSEGRGRNQPQHF. CDR3 nucleotide sequence: TGTGCCAGCAGTGAAGGTAGGGGGCGAAATCAGCCCCAGCATTTT.